Following are 24 T cell receptor beta chains from one sample sequenced in a study of T-cell memory formation after mild COVID-19. From the 5' RACE reads, TCRdb called clonotypes with MiXCR, one entry per CDR3 protein. The table has over 500,000 distinct CDR3 sequences, roughly a sixth seen once. The sequencing sample was made of PBMCs or a T cell subset sorted from them (not recorded which). The receptors come from an adult woman who had mild COVID-19 (a few samples of this study predate the infection). Cell type and time point are not known.

In this sample, this clonotype turned up a few times. In DNA, the CDR3 is TGTGCCAGCAGCCTTCGGACGAACACTGAAGCTTTCTTT. This encodes CASSLRTNTEAFF. V is TRBV5-4 and J is TRBJ1-1; D not resolved. V gave up 4 bases and J gave up 1 base, with 8 bases separating them. CDR3 length equals 13 residues. CDR1 and CDR2 (germline): SGHNT, YYREEE (reference sequence).

J is TRBJ1-5 and V is TRBV2; TRBD1 might be the D (6 bases). There are 12 residues in the CDR3. V lost 2 bases and J lost 7, with 6 bases in between. The germline CDR1 and CDR2 sequences are SNHLY and FYNNEI. CDR3: CASSETGQPQHF. CDR3 DNA sequence: TGTGCCAGCAGTGAAACAGGGCAGCCCCAGCATTTT.

This chain joins TRBV29-1 and TRBJ2-1; 7 positions match TRBD2. Losses at the gene ends were 4 bases for V and 4 bases for J; bases not matched to a gene: 16. The CDR3 loop spans 17 amino acids. Per the germline V gene, CDR1 is SQVTM and CDR2 is ANQGSEA. CDR3 residues: CSVVGGEAGVVYNEQFF. The DNA of the CDR3 is TGCAGCGTTGTTGGAGGGGAGGCGGGAGTGGTGTACAATGAGCAGTTCTTC.

A few counts support this clonotype. The J gene is TRBJ1-1, the V gene TRBV20-1; TRBD1 is a possible D gene (6 bases). Trimming pared 3 bases from V and 8 bases from J, leaving 13 bases between. Germline CDR1 reads DFQATT; CDR2 reads SNEGSKA (reference sequence). The CDR3 totals 12 residues. The CDR3 coding sequence is TGCAGTGCTAGCCAGGGGCAGGGCGAAGCTTTCTTT. As protein: CSASQGQGEAFF.

V is TRBV5-1 and J is TRBJ2-1; D gene ambiguous. Deletions cut 0 bases from V and 7 bases from J, with 8 bases between. This CDR3 is built from 13 residues. CDR1 and CDR2 from the germline V gene are SGHRS and YFSETQ. The CDR3 sequence: CASSLASWNEQFF. Written as DNA, the CDR3 is TGCGCCAGCAGCTTGGCTTCGTGGAATGAGCAGTTCTTC.

The chain employs TRBV30 and TRBJ2-2; perhaps TRBD1 as D (5 bases). The CDR3 loop spans 15 amino acids. Germline V gene sequence: CDR1 GTSNPN, CDR2 SVGIG (reference sequence). With 4 bases removed from V and 0 bases from J, the gap between germline ends came to 12 bases. The CDR3 is CAWTPGLANTGELFF. In DNA, the CDR3 is TGTGCCTGGACCCCAGGGCTGGCGAACACCGGGGAGCTGTTTTTT. The variable domain in full, completed from reference TRBV30 and TRBJ2-2, reads SQTIHQWPATLVQPVGSPLSLECTVEGTSNPNLYWYRQAAGRGLQLLFYSVGIGQISSEVPQNLSASRPQDRQFILSSKKLLLSDSGFYLCAWTPGLANTGELFFGEGSRLTVL.

In its sample, this clonotype was seen a few times. The J gene is TRBJ2-4, the V gene TRBV5-6; D uncertain. Germline-derived CDR1 and CDR2 are SGHDT and YYEEEE. The length of the CDR3 is 14 residues. Trimming pared 3 bases from V and 1 base from J, leaving 8 bases between. The CDR3 reads CASSSRAAKNIQYF. For the CDR3, the DNA is TGTGCCAGCAGCTCCCGGGCCGCCAAAAACATTCAGTACTTC.

This chain connects TRBV14 to TRBJ2-2, with D unresolved. The germline gives CDR1 SGHDN, CDR2 FVKESK. The V end lost 0 bases, the J end lost 3 bases, and 11 bases lay between the germline ends. The CDR3 loop spans 16 amino acids. CDR3 sequence (DNA): TGTGCCAGCAGCCAAGAAGTGAGCACCTACACCGGGGAGCTGTTTTTT. Protein product: CASSQEVSTYTGELFF.

V is TRBV15 and J is TRBJ2-7; D is perhaps TRBD1 (6 bases). V lost 1 base and J 5 bases, leaving 15 bases between the germline ends. The CDR3 contains 15 residues. CDR1 LNHNV and CDR2 YYDKDF come from the germline V gene (reference sequence). The CDR3 DNA reads TGTGCCACCAGCAGAGTGGGCAGGGGCGGCGACGAGCAGTACTTC. It translates to CATSRVGRGGDEQYF.

The V and J genes are TRBV20-1 and TRBJ2-7, with D maybe TRBD2 (5 bases). V was trimmed by 3 bases and J by 1 base, leaving 10 bases between them. Per germline, CDR1 DFQATT and CDR2 SNEGSKA (reference sequence). The CDR3 has 13 amino acids. Here the CDR3 reads CSASELASYEQYF. DNA of the CDR3: TGCAGTGCTAGTGAGCTAGCTTCCTACGAGCAGTACTTC.

The table lists this clonotype with a few counts. The chain employs TRBV2 and TRBJ2-5, with 9 bases lining up with TRBD2. V lost 0 bases and J lost 0; bases outside the gene matches: 5. This CDR3 has 17 residues. Looked up from germline, CDR1 is SNHLY and CDR2 is FYNNEI. CDR3 loop: CASSEALLAGDQETQYF. The CDR3, as DNA: TGTGCCAGCAGTGAAGCGCTACTAGCGGGCGACCAAGAGACCCAGTACTTC. Variable domain in full (rest from reference TRBV2 and TRBJ2-5): EPEVTQTPSHQVTQMGQEVILRCVPISNHLYFYWYRQILGQKVEFLVSFYNNEISEKSEIFDDQFSVERPDGSNFTLKIRSTKLEDSAMYFCASSEALLAGDQETQYFGPGTRLLVL.

The chain carries TRBV7-2 and TRBJ1-6; the D is unclear. Germline loops: CDR1 SGHTA, CDR2 FQGNSA. The V gene lost 0 bases and the J gene lost 7 bases, with 7 bases spanning the gap. The CDR3 totals 14 residues. The CDR3 nucleotides read TGTGCCAGCAGCTTAGCGTCGTTCAATTCACCCCTCCACTTT. It encodes CASSLASFNSPLHF.

The gene calls are TRBV5-1 and TRBJ2-7, with D perhaps matching TRBD2 (5 bases). V lost 7 bases to trimming and J lost 2 bases, with 7 bases between them. CDR1 and CDR2 from the germline V gene are SGHRS and YFSETQ. CDR3 length equals 11 residues. CDR3 bases: TGCGCCAGCTCGGGAACCTACGAGCAGTACTTC. This sequence encodes CASSGTYEQYF. The whole variable domain, remainder taken from reference TRBV5-1 and TRBJ2-7, is KAGVTQTPRYLIKTRGQQVTLSCSPISGHRSVSWYQQTPGQGLQFLFEYFSETQRNKGNFPGRFSGRQFSNSRSEMNVSTLELGDSALYLCASSGTYEQYFGPGTRLTVT.

This clonotype has a handful of counts. V gene TRBV15 combines with J gene TRBJ2-3; TRBD1 matches at 8 bases. With 5 bases clipped from V and 2 bases from J, the junction kept 6 bases outside the gene matches. The germline CDR1 and CDR2 sequences are LNHNV and YYDKDF (reference sequence). The CDR3 contains 15 residues. In DNA, the CDR3 is TGTGCCACCAGCCTGGACAGGGTTTCCACAGATACGCAGTATTTT. Amino acid sequence: CATSLDRVSTDTQYF.

This clonotype was found a few times. J is TRBJ2-2 and V is TRBV27; 10 nucleotides line up with TRBD2. This CDR3 is 17 amino acids long. Germline loops: CDR1 MNHEY, CDR2 SMNVEV (reference sequence). The V and J ends lost 5 bases and 3 bases, in that order; junction bases with no gene match: 9. CDR3 DNA sequence: TGTGCCAGCAGTCCGCTAGCGGGAGTACGGTACACCGGGGAGCTGTTTTTT. Amino acids: CASSPLAGVRYTGELFF.

This clonotype was observed a handful of times. This chain connects TRBV9 to TRBJ2-3; 9 bases are shared with TRBD2. The germline V gene encodes CDR1 SGDLS and CDR2 YYNGEE. The length of the CDR3 is 14 residues. The V segment lost 10 bases and the J segment 3 bases; nucleotides outside the gene matches: 9. CDR3 in amino acids: CASSAGGRTDTQYF. For the CDR3, the DNA is TGTGCCTCCAGCGCGGGAGGGAGGACAGATACGCAGTATTTT.

This chain links TRBV7-9 with TRBJ2-7; 7 positions agree with TRBD1. Unmatched junction bases numbered 7, after V lost 6 bases and J lost 2 bases. The CDR3 is 14 amino acids. CDR1 and CDR2 (germline): SEHNR, FQNEAQ (reference sequence). The CDR3, as DNA: TGTGCCAGCAGTCCCCGGGACAGAGCCTACGAGCAGTACTTC. This translates into CASSPRDRAYEQYF.

This rearrangement joins TRBV19 to TRBJ1-1; TRBD1 matches 7 bases. The germline V gene encodes CDR1 LNHDA and CDR2 SQIVND (reference sequence). V gave up 7 bases and J gave up 5 bases; unmatched junction bases: 7. CDR3 length equals 13 residues. The CDR3 is CASTPTGLTEAFF. DNA for the CDR3: TGTGCCAGTACCCCGACAGGGCTTACTGAAGCTTTCTTT.

V gene TRBV20-1 combines with J gene TRBJ2-3; either TRBD1 or TRBD2 may supply D (6 bases each). The germline V gene has CDR1 DFQATT and CDR2 SNEGSKA (reference sequence). This CDR3 is 14 amino acids long. Trimming stripped 2 bases from V and 3 bases from J, with 12 bases between. This chain's CDR3 is CSARSGGMTDTQYF. CDR3 nucleotide sequence: TGCAGTGCTAGATCCGGGGGCATGACAGATACGCAGTATTTT.

This chain connects TRBV5-1 to TRBJ2-2, with D possibly being TRBD2 (7 bases). Trimming shortened V by 4 bases and J by 4 bases, and 17 bases separated the two germline ends. This CDR3 is 16 amino acids long. Germline V CDR1 and CDR2: SGHRS, YFSETQ. For the CDR3, the DNA is TGCGCCAGCAGCGGGGGGGCCCTGACGAGCACCGGGGAGCTGTTTTTT. Protein product: CASSGGALTSTGELFF. The full variable domain, completed using reference TRBV5-1 and TRBJ2-2, is KAGVTQTPRYLIKTRGQQVTLSCSPISGHRSVSWYQQTPGQGLQFLFEYFSETQRNKGNFPGRFSGRQFSNSRSEMNVSTLELGDSALYLCASSGGALTSTGELFFGEGSRLTVL.

This clonotype was found a few times. A much larger clone sits a single nucleotide away, making a read error possible. The chain has TRBV5-6 and TRBJ2-7; D gene uncertain. The CDR3 spans 11 residues. Trimming left V 2 bases short and J 5 bases short, with 5 bases between. Germline values: CDR1 SGHDT, CDR2 YYEEEE. CDR3 loop: CASSLTDEQYF. The CDR3 nucleotides read TGTGCCAGCAGCTTAACCGACGAGCAGTACTTC.

This clonotype was seen more than once but under ten times. The chain joins TRBV27 to TRBJ2-2; 12 bases agree with TRBD2. Germline-derived CDR1 and CDR2 are MNHEY and SMNVEV (reference sequence). The CDR3 has 18 amino acids. J lost 1 base, V lost 4 bases, and 7 bases had no gene match. The CDR3 nucleotides are TGTGCCAGCAGTTCGACTAGCGGGAGTCTGGGGAACACCGGGGAGCTGTTTTTT. It codes for CASSSTSGSLGNTGELFF.

This clonotype has at least ten counts. The genes are TRBV7-6 and TRBJ2-3; 8 bases are a match to TRBD2. V trimming: 5 bases; J trimming: 0 bases; junction bases outside the gene matches: 13. This CDR3 comprises 18 residues. Germline V gene lookup returns CDR1 SGHVS and CDR2 FNYEAQ. The CDR3 DNA reads TGTGCCAGCAGCGCGACTAGCACGGGAGGGTTTAGCACAGATACGCAGTATTTT. The encoded protein is CASSATSTGGFSTDTQYF.

V usage is TRBV29-1 and J usage is TRBJ2-1; 8 bases line up with TRBD2. The V and J ends lost 6 bases and 9 bases, in that order; junction bases with no gene match: 13. The CDR3 has 14 amino acids. Germline V lookup: CDR1 SQVTM, CDR2 ANQGSEA. Here the CDR3 reads CSVGVGTSPSEQFF. As DNA, the CDR3 is TGCAGCGTGGGGGTCGGGACTAGTCCGTCTGAGCAGTTCTTC.